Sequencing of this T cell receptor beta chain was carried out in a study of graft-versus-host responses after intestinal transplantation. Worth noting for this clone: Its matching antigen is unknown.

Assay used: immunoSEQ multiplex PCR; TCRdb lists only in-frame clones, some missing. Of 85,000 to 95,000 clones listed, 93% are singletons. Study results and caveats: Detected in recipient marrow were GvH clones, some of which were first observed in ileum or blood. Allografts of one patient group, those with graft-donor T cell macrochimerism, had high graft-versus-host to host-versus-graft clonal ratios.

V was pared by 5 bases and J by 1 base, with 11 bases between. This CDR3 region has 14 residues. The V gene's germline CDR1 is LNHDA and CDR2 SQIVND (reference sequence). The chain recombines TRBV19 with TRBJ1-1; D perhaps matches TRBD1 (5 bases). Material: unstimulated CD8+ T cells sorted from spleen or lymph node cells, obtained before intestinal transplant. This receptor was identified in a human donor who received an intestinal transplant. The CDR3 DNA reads TGTGCCAGTAGTCCCGGGACTCCGAACACTGAAGCTTTCTTT. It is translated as CASSPGTPNTEAFF. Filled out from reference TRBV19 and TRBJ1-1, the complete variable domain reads DGGITQSPKYLFRKEGQNVTLSCEQNLNHDAMYWYRQDPGQGLRLIYYSQIVNDFQKGDIAEGYSVSREKKESFPLTVTSAQKNPTAFYLCASSPGTPNTEAFFGQGTRLTVV.